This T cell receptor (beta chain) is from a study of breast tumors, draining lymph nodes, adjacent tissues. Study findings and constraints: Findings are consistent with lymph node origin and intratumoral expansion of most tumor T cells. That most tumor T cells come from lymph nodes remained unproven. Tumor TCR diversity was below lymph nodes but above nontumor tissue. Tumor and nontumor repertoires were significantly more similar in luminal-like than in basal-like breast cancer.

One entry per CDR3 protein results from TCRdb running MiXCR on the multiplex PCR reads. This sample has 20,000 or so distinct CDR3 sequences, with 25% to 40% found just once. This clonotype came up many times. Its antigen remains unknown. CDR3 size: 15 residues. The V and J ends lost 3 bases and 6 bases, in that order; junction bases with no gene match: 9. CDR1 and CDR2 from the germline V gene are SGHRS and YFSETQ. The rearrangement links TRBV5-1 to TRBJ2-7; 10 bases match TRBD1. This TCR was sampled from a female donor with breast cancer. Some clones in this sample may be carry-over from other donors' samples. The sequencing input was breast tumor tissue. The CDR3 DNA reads TGCGCCAGCAGCTCATCGGACAGGGGGTACTTCGAGCAGTACTTC. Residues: CASSSSDRGYFEQYF.